This is a list of T cell receptor beta chains from one sample in a study of blood T cell repertoires in COVID-19. The method was immunoSEQ multiplex PCR; TCRdb's version includes in-frame clones alone and lacks a portion of them. The sample carries approximately 100,000 clones, approximately 70% recorded once. Sequenced input: peripheral blood. These receptors originate from a man at least 80 years old with acute or convalescent COVID-19. The CDR3 runs from the conserved cysteine through the conserved F or W. A D gene is named only where the DNA matches it firmly. Rows may omit the clone size; those that give it use once, few, many or a size class.

>TRBJ1-3|TRBV7-2|-|-
CASSLAQGTGNTIYF
TGTGCCAGCAGCTTAGCCCAGGGGACTGGAAACACCATATATTTT
>TRBJ1-1|TRBV18|-|-
CASSPLPTGGYETEAFF
TGTGCCAGCTCACCCTTACCCACGGGAGGTTACGAGACTGAAGCTTTCTTT
>TRBJ1-4|TRBV20-1|-|-
CSAKLNEKLFF
TGCAGTGCTAAGCTCAATGAAAAACTGTTTTTT
>TRBJ1-3|TRBV28|TRBD1|few
CASSAYRGTDF
TGTGCCAGCAGTGCTTACAGGGGCACGGATTTT
>TRBJ1-5|TRBV19|TRBD1|-
CASSLGGQKLYSNQPQHF
TGTGCCAGTAGTCTCGGGGGACAGAAGCTTTATAGCAATCAGCCCCAGCATTTT
>TRBJ2-2|TRBV7-6|-|-
CASSWRETGELFF
TGTGCCAGCAGCTGGAGGGAAACCGGGGAGCTGTTTTTT
>TRBJ2-2|TRBV3-1/TRBV3-2|TRBD2|many
CASSQGASGRIGGELFF
TGTGCCAGCAGCCAGGGGGCTAGCGGGAGGATTGGCGGGGAGCTGTTTTTT
>TRBJ2-7|TRBV7-9|TRBD2|-
CASTRLARTEGSYEQYF
TGTGCCAGCACGCGACTAGCGCGAACAGAGGGCTCCTACGAGCAGTACTTC
>TRBJ2-5|TRBV7-6|-|-
CASSLDSGGETQYF
TGTGCCAGCAGCTTAGATTCCGGGGGAGAGACCCAGTACTTC
>TRBJ2-5|TRBV5-1|TRBD2|-
CASSKLAGLLETQYF
TGCGCCAGCAGCAAACTAGCGGGACTTCTAGAGACCCAGTACTTC
>TRBJ1-1|TRBV28|TRBD1|-
CASRPRGAEAFF
TGTGCCAGCAGACCCAGGGGGGCTGAAGCTTTCTTT
>TRBJ1-1|TRBV19|-|-
CASSLRGMNTEAFF
TGTGCCAGTAGCCTCAGAGGAATGAACACTGAAGCTTTCTTT
>TRBJ1-1|TRBV2|-|few
CASSGEGMNTEAFF
TGTGCCAGCAGTGGGGAGGGGATGAACACTGAAGCTTTCTTT
>TRBJ2-5|TRBV6-2/TRBV6-3|-|few
CASSALTRSTLETQYF
TGTGCCAGCAGTGCACTAACGCGATCAACGCTAGAGACCCAGTACTTC
>TRBJ2-1|TRBV7-3|-|once
CASSPRGGTEQFF
TGTGCCAGCAGCCCACGGGGCGGGACTGAGCAGTTCTTC
>TRBJ2-3|TRBV24-1|TRBD1|-
CATSDASRGSDTQYF
TGTGCCACCAGTGATGCCTCCAGGGGGTCAGATACGCAGTATTTT
>TRBJ1-6|TRBV19|-|-
CASSLSGQNNSPLHF
TGTGCCAGTAGTCTCTCTGGACAGAATAATTCACCCCTCCACTTT
>TRBJ2-7|TRBV3-1/TRBV3-2|-|-
CASGGAYEQYF
TGTGCCAGCGGCGGGGCCTACGAGCAGTACTTC
>TRBJ2-5|TRBV7-8|-|-
CASSVVAQGLETQYF
TGTGCCAGCAGCGTCGTCGCGCAGGGCTTAGAGACCCAGTACTTC
>TRBJ2-5|TRBV28|TRBD1|-
CASRSSGTGYQETQYF
TGTGCCAGCAGGTCCTCCGGGACAGGTTACCAAGAGACCCAGTACTTC
>TRBJ2-1|TRBV9|-|-
CASSSNYNEQFF
TGTGCCAGCAGCTCCAACTACAATGAGCAGTTCTTC
>TRBJ2-1|TRBV24-1|-|-
CATSDRAGNEQFF
TGTGCCACCAGTGACAGGGCTGGGAATGAGCAGTTCTTC
>TRBJ2-3|TRBV5-8|-|-
CASSLLRGTDTQYF
TGTGCCAGCAGCTTACTCAGGGGCACAGATACGCAGTATTTT
>TRBJ2-5|TRBV24-1|TRBD1|-
CATGGTGKQETQYF
TGTGCCACCGGGGGGACAGGGAAACAAGAGACCCAGTACTTC
>TRBJ2-7|TRBV14|TRBD1|-
CASSQDCWDRGAGSSYEQYF
TGTGCCAGCAGCCAAGATTGTTGGGACAGGGGAGCAGGGAGCTCCTACGAGCAGTACTTC
>TRBJ2-7|TRBV24-1|-|once
CATSEPNTYEQYF
TGTGCCACCAGTGAACCCAACACCTACGAGCAGTACTTC
>TRBJ1-1|TRBV6-4|-|-
CATKMEDSMNTEAFF
TGTGCCACCAAAATGGAGGATTCGATGAACACTGAAGCTTTCTTT
>TRBJ2-7|TRBV12-3/TRBV12-4|-|-
CASSADTAYEQYF
TGTGCCAGCAGTGCGGACACCGCCTACGAGCAGTACTTC
>TRBJ2-7|TRBV6-5|-|-
CATLNGYEQYF
TGTGCCACCCTGAACGGGTACGAGCAGTACTTC
>TRBJ2-5|TRBV5-4|TRBD1|-
CASSSQGAEETQYF
TGTGCCAGCAGCTCACAGGGGGCCGAAGAGACCCAGTACTTC
>TRBJ2-2|TRBV15|-|few
CATSRAGYGNTGELFF
TGTGCCACCAGCAGAGCAGGGTACGGGAACACCGGGGAGCTGTTTTTT
>TRBJ2-2|TRBV15|-|-
CATSRAPNSVGGELFF
TGTGCCACCAGCAGGGCCCCCAATAGCGTTGGCGGGGAGCTGTTTTTT
>TRBJ2-3|TRBV11-3|-|-
CASSFSSADTQYF
TGTGCCAGCAGCTTCTCTAGTGCAGATACGCAGTATTTT
>TRBJ2-7|TRBV5-6|-|-
CASTVAGSNYEQYF
TGTGCCAGCACGGTGGCGGGCTCAAACTACGAGCAGTACTTC
>TRBJ1-5|TRBV2|TRBD1|once
CASSPGTGGLGNQPQHF
TGTGCCAGCAGTCCCGGGACAGGGGGTTTGGGCAATCAGCCCCAGCATTTT
>TRBJ2-5|TRBV9|-|-
CASSVGRTRGETQYF
TGTGCCAGCAGCGTAGGTCGAACACGAGGGGAGACCCAGTACTTC
>TRBJ1-1|TRBV7-8|TRBD1|-
CASSLGQGRAFF
TGTGCCAGCAGCTTAGGACAGGGGAGAGCTTTCTTT
>TRBJ1-6|TRBV7-2|TRBD1|-
CASSQTGGNSPLHF
TGTGCCAGCAGCCAGACAGGGGGTAATTCACCCCTCCACTTT
>TRBJ2-7|TRBV6-5|TRBD1|-
CASRRGQVAYEQYF
TGTGCCAGCCGTCGGGGACAGGTGGCCTACGAGCAGTACTTC
>TRBJ2-1|TRBV7-9|TRBD2|-
CASSLLGSGRVGNEQFF
TGTGCCAGCAGCTTACTGGGTAGCGGGAGGGTAGGAAATGAGCAGTTCTTC
>TRBJ2-3|TRBV28|TRBD2|many
CASSATSVGDTQYF
TGTGCCAGCAGTGCTACTAGCGTCGGAGATACGCAGTATTTT
>TRBJ1-1|TRBV11-2|TRBD1|few
CASSPRQGGMNTEAFF
TGTGCCAGCAGCCCAAGACAGGGTGGGATGAACACTGAAGCTTTCTTT
>TRBJ1-4|TRBV28|-|-
CASRGGNEKLFF
TGTGCCAGCAGGGGGGGGAATGAAAAACTGTTTTTT
>TRBJ1-5|TRBV19|-|-
CASSLRQSTSNQPQHF
TGTGCCAGTTCCCTCCGACAGTCGACGAGCAATCAGCCCCAGCATTTT
>TRBJ2-7|TRBV7-2|TRBD1|-
CASSWTTGVNEQYF
TGTGCCAGCAGCTGGACGACAGGGGTCAACGAGCAGTACTTC
>TRBJ2-3|TRBV24-1|TRBD2|-
CATSDRVTSGTSTDTQYF
TGTGCCACCAGTGACCGAGTGACTAGCGGGACTAGCACAGATACGCAGTATTTT
>TRBJ2-1|TRBV7-8|TRBD2|few
CASSLAPSGSRDEQFF
TGTGCCAGCAGCTTAGCGCCAAGCGGGAGCAGGGATGAGCAGTTCTTC
>TRBJ2-3|TRBV7-2|-|once
CASSLMSRGTDTQYF
TGTGCCAGCAGCTTAATGTCCAGGGGTACAGATACGCAGTATTTT
>TRBJ2-1|TRBV7-3|TRBD2|-
CASSSLAGYNEQFF
TGTGCCAGCAGCTCTCTAGCGGGTTACAATGAGCAGTTCTTC
>TRBJ1-1|TRBV28|-|-
CASSSGLGGTEAFF
TGTGCCAGCAGTTCAGGGTTGGGGGGCACTGAAGCTTTCTTT
>TRBJ2-2|TRBV27|-|-
CASSLFRGAGGELFF
TGTGCCAGCAGTTTATTTCGGGGGGCTGGCGGGGAGCTGTTTTTT
>TRBJ1-5|TRBV30|-|-
CAWSDSRGNQPQHF
TGTGCCTGGAGTGACTCGAGGGGCAATCAGCCCCAGCATTTT
>TRBJ1-2|TRBV19|-|-
CASTRGSYGYTF
TGTGCCAGTACCAGGGGAAGCTATGGCTACACCTTC
>TRBJ2-7|TRBV24-1|TRBD1|-
CAEQGVSSSYEQYF
TGTGCCGAACAGGGGGTTAGCAGCTCCTACGAGCAGTACTTC
>TRBJ2-3|TRBV9|-|few
CASSVLGGLGTDTQYF
TGTGCCAGCAGCGTATTGGGGGGACTGGGCACAGATACGCAGTATTTT
>TRBJ2-5|TRBV27|-|-
CASSMGGWETQYF
TGTGCCAGCTCGATGGGGGGTTGGGAGACCCAGTACTTC
>TRBJ2-2|TRBV2|-|-
CASSYNRRGLHTGELFF
TGTGCCAGCAGTTACAACCGTCGCGGTCTTCACACCGGGGAGCTGTTTTTT
>TRBJ1-1|TRBV4-1|-|-
CASRTGTEAFF
TGCGCCAGTCGCACCGGCACTGAAGCTTTCTTT